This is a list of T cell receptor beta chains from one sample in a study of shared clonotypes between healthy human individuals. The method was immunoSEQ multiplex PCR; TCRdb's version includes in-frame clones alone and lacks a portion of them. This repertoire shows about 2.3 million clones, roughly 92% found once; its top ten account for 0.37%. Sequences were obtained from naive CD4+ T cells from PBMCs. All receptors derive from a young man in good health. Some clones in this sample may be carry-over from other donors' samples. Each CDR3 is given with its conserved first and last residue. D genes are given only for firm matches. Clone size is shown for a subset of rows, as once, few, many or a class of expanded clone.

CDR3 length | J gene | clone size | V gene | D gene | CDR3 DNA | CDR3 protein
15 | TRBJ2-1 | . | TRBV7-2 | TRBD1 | TGTGCCAGCAGCTCGACGGGACAGGGGGCCTATGAGCAGTTCTTC | CASSSTGQGAYEQFF
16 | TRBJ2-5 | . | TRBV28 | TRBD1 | TGTGCCAGCAGCTCCGCAGGGACAGGGGGCCGAGAGACCCAGTACTTC | CASSSAGTGGRETQYF
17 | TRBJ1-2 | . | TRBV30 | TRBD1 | TGTGCCTGGAAGGAAAAGGGACAGGGGGTGCGTTGGGATGGCTACACCTTC | CAWKEKGQGVRWDGYTF
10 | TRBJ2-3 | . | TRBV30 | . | TGTGCCTCATACACAGATACGCAGTATTTT | CASYTDTQYF
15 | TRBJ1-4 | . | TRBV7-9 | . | TGTGCCAGCAGCTTGGGACTCCCCGAAAGTGAAAAACTGTTTTTT | CASSLGLPESEKLFF
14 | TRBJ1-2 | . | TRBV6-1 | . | TGTGCCAGCAGTGAACGGGGGGGGCCCTATGGCTACACCTTC | CASSERGGPYGYTF
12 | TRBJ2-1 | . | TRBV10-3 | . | TGTGCCATCAGCCAACGGCGCGATGAGCAGTTCTTC | CAISQRRDEQFF
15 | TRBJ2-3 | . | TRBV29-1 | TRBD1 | TGCAGCGTGGGACGACAGGGAACTAGCACAGATACGCAGTATTTT | CSVGRQGTSTDTQYF
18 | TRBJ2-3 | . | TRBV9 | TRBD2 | TGTGCCAGCAGCCTAGGGACTAGCGGGAGGCCGAGCACAGATACGCAGTATTTT | CASSLGTSGRPSTDTQYF
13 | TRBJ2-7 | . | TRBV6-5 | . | TGTGCCAGCAGTCCCAGCAGCACCTACGAGCAGTACTTC | CASSPSSTYEQYF
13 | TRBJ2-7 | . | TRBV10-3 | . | TGTGCCATCAGCGGCGGGGGCGGGTACGAGCAGTACTTC | CAISGGGGYEQYF
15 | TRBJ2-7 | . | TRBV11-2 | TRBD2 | TGTGCCAGCAGCTTTGTGTCTAGCGGGTCCTACGAGCAGTACTTC | CASSFVSSGSYEQYF
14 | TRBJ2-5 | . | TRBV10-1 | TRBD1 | TGCGCCAGCAGTGAGGGGACAGTGCGGGAGACCCAGTACTTC | CASSEGTVRETQYF
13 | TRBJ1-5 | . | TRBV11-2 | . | TGTGCCAGCAGCTTAGTAACTGGTCAGCCCCAGCATTTT | CASSLVTGQPQHF
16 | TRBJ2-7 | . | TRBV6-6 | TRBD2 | TGTGCCAGCAGTTACGGTCCAGTAGCGGGGGCCTACGAGCAGTACTTC | CASSYGPVAGAYEQYF
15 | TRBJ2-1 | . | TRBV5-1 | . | TGCGCCAGCAGCTTGGTCCCAGCGGCCTACAATGAGCAGTTCTTC | CASSLVPAAYNEQFF
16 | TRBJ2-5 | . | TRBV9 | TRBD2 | TGTGCCAGCAGCGTAGTGGCTAGCGGGTACCAAGAGACCCAGTACTTC | CASSVVASGYQETQYF
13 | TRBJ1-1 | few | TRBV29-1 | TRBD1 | TGCAGCGTTGAGGACAGGGTTGGAACTGAAGCTTTCTTT | CSVEDRVGTEAFF
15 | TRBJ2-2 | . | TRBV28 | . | TGTGCCAGCAGTTTTGCGGGGAGGGGGACCGGGGAGCTGTTTTTT | CASSFAGRGTGELFF
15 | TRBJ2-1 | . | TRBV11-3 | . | TGTGCCAGCAGCTTAGAAGCGTTCCCTGCCAATGAGCAGTTCTTC | CASSLEAFPANEQFF
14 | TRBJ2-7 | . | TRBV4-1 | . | TGCGCCAGCAGCCAAGTATTACTATCCTACGAGCAGTACTTC | CASSQVLLSYEQYF
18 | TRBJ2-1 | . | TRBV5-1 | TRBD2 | TGCGCCAGCAGCCCGTTTATGGCTAGCGGGAGGGGATACAATGAGCAGTTCTTC | CASSPFMASGRGYNEQFF
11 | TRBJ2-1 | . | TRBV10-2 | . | TGCGCCAGCACCGACATCGATGAGCAGTTCTTC | CASTDIDEQFF
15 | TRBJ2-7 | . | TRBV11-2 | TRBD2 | TGTGCCAGCAGCATAGCCGGGACTAGCCTCTACGAGCAGTACTTC | CASSIAGTSLYEQYF
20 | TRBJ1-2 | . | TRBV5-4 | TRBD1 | TGTGCCAGCAGCTTGGACCCGGGACAGGGCGGAGTTAGTCCTAACTATGGCTACACCTTC | CASSLDPGQGGVSPNYGYTF
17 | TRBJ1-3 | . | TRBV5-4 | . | TGTGCCAGCACAGGCGGTGTAGGAGACAGTACTGGAAACACCATATATTTT | CASTGGVGDSTGNTIYF
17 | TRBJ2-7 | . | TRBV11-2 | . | TGTGCCAGCAGGCCGGGATCACGGGATCCGGTTTCCTACGAGCAGTACTTC | CASRPGSRDPVSYEQYF
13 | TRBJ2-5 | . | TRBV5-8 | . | TGTGCCAGCACTATTGGTACACGCCGGAACCAGTACTTC | CASTIGTRRNQYF
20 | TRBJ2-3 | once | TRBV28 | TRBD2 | TGTGCCAGCAGTTCCCCTGTAGAAAAAACGGGGGGTTGGAGCACAGATACGCAGTATTTT | CASSSPVEKTGGWSTDTQYF
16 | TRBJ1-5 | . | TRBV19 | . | TGTGCCAGTAGTATGGGGGGTACAGGGTTGGTTCAGCCCCAGCATTTT | CASSMGGTGLVQPQHF
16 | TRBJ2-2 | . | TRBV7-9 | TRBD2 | TGTGCCAGCAGCCCCCTTGCGGGAGGGACCACCGGGGAGCTGTTTTTT | CASSPLAGGTTGELFF
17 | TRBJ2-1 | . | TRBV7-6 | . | TGTGCCAGCAGCTTATTGGGGCACGGGAGTAACTACAATGAGCAGTTCTTC | CASSLLGHGSNYNEQFF
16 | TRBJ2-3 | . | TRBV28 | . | TGTGCCAGCAGTCCGGGACGGAAAGAGGGCACAGATACGCAGTATTTT | CASSPGRKEGTDTQYF
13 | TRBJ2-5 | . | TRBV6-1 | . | TGTGCCAGCAGCCGGGGGCTAGAAGAGACCCAGTACTTC | CASSRGLEETQYF
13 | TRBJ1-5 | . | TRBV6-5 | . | TGTGCCAGCAGTTTCGCGGGGAATCAGCCCCAGCATTTT | CASSFAGNQPQHF
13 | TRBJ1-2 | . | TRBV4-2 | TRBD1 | TGTGCCAGCACCTGGGACAGGCACTATGGCTACACCTTC | CASTWDRHYGYTF
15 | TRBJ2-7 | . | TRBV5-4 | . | TGTGCCAGCAGCGTGCCCGAGGGGGGCTCAAACGAGCAGTACTTC | CASSVPEGGSNEQYF
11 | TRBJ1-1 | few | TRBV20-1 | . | TGCAGTGCTAGAGGTCGGAATGAAGCTTTCTTT | CSARGRNEAFF
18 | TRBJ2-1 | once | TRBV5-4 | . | TGTGCCAGCAGCTTGGGGTTTAGGGGACAGGGACTAGACAATGAGCAGTTCTTC | CASSLGFRGQGLDNEQFF
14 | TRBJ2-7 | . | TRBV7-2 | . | TGTGCCAGCACCCGGACTGGCAGCTCCTACGAGCAGTACTTC | CASTRTGSSYEQYF
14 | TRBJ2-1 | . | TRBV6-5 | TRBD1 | TGTGCCAGCAGTTACCCCGACAGGGCCGATGAGCAGTTCTTC | CASSYPDRADEQFF
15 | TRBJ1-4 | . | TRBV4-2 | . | TGTGCCAGCAGCCTACGAAGGGGGACTAATGAAAAACTGTTTTTT | CASSLRRGTNEKLFF
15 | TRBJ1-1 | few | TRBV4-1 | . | TGCGCCAGCAGTCTCGCCTTACACGAGAACACTGAAGCTTTCTTT | CASSLALHENTEAFF
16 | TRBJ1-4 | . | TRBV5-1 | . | TGCGCCAGCAGCTTGGTCTCGGACGCAACTAATGAAAAACTGTTTTTT | CASSLVSDATNEKLFF
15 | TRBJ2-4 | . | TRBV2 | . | TGTGCCAGCAGTGAAGCGCGGACAGCCAAAAACATTCAGTACTTC | CASSEARTAKNIQYF
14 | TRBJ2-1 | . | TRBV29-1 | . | TGCAGCGTTGAGGGGGGAGGTTCCTACAATGAGCAGTTCTTC | CSVEGGGSYNEQFF
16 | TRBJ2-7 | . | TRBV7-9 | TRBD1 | TGTGCCAGCAGCAAAACCCCGGGACAGGGCTCCTACGAGCAGTACTTC | CASSKTPGQGSYEQYF
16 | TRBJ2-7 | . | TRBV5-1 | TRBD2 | TGCGCCAGCAGCACCTCTCCCGGGACTAGCCCGTACGAGCAGTACTTC | CASSTSPGTSPYEQYF
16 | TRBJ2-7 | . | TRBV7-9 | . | TGTGCCAGCAGCTTGGACAGCCCCGGGAGCTCCTACGAGCAGTACTTC | CASSLDSPGSSYEQYF
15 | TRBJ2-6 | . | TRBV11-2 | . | TGTGCCAGCAGCTTCAGTGACTCTGGGGCCAACGTCCTGACTTTC | CASSFSDSGANVLTF
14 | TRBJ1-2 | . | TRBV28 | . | TGTGCCAGCAGTTTATCGGGGCCAGAAAAGGGCTACACCTTC | CASSLSGPEKGYTF